These 11 T cell receptor beta chains originate from one sample sequenced in a study of blood T cell repertoires in COVID-19. TCRdb's table, derived via immunoSEQ multiplex PCR, lists solely in-frame clones and lacks some. Of about 270,000 clones listed, around four fifths are singletons. Sequenced material: peripheral blood. The receptors stem from a man older than 75 with acute or convalescent COVID-19.

This clone was recorded once. The V and J genes are TRBV2 and TRBJ1-2; D uncertain. The V end lost 0 bases, the J end lost 8 bases, and 10 bases lay between the germline ends. From germline, CDR1 is SNHLY and CDR2 FYNNEI. The CDR3 extends over 13 amino acids. CDR3 coding DNA: TGTGCCAGCAGTGAAGCCCGGTTGACAGGCTACACCTTC. Encoded protein: CASSEARLTGYTF.

V gene TRBV27 combines with J gene TRBJ1-4; perhaps TRBD1 as D (5 bases). V was cut by 4 bases and J by 7 bases, with 10 bases left in between. This CDR3 is 13 amino acids long. The germline gives CDR1 MNHEY, CDR2 SMNVEV (reference sequence). Here the CDR3 reads CASSWGRGEKLFF. In DNA form, the CDR3 reads TGTGCCAGCAGTTGGGGGAGGGGTGAAAAACTGTTTTTT.

The rearrangement uses TRBV7-9 and TRBJ2-7, with TRBD2 matching 13 bases. V lost 4 bases, J lost 3 bases, and 3 bases stayed unmatched. The germline V gene encodes CDR1 SEHNR and CDR2 FQNEAQ (reference sequence). CDR3 length: 15 amino acids. The CDR3 protein is CASSYGLAGDYEQYF. For the CDR3, the DNA is TGTGCCAGCAGCTATGGACTAGCGGGAGACTACGAGCAGTACTTC.

The rearrangement uses TRBV28 and TRBJ2-3; 9 bases agree with TRBD1. V lost 8 bases to trimming and J lost 1 base; unmatched junction nucleotides: 19. The germline gives CDR1 MDHEN, CDR2 SYDVKM. CDR3 size: 19 residues. The CDR3 sequence is CASFSPGQGQGGGTDTQYF. CDR3 coding DNA: TGTGCCAGCTTCTCGCCGGGACAGGGCCAGGGGGGGGGCACAGATACGCAGTATTTT.

The chain joins TRBV3-1 (or the pseudogene TRBV3-2) to TRBJ2-5, with a tentative D call TRBD2 (6 bases). Germline V gives CDR1 LGHDT, CDR2 YNNKEL (reference sequence). V was cut by 6 bases and J by 5 bases, with 16 bases left in between. The CDR3 contains 14 residues. The CDR3 DNA follows: TGTGCCAGCAGTCACAGTGGAGGGACGGAGACCCAGTACTTC. This translates into CASSHSGGTETQYF.

The J gene is TRBJ2-3, the V gene TRBV10-3, with TRBD1 as a possible D gene (5 bases). V gave up 3 bases and J gave up 4 bases, with 14 bases separating them. Germline V lookup: CDR1 ENHRY, CDR2 SYGVKD. The CDR3 extends over 15 amino acids. The CDR3 here is CAISDREEVADTQYF. The CDR3 coding sequence is TGTGCCATCAGTGACAGGGAAGAGGTGGCAGATACGCAGTATTTT.

There are a few counts of this clone. V and J are TRBV5-1 and TRBJ2-7, with 9 bases matching TRBD2. CDR1 and CDR2 (germline): SGHRS, YFSETQ. The V and J ends lost 0 bases and 3 bases, in that order; junction bases with no gene match: 4. The CDR3 contains 15 residues. The CDR3 sequence is CASSLVASGDYEQYF. The CDR3 nucleotides read TGCGCCAGCAGCTTGGTGGCTAGCGGGGACTACGAGCAGTACTTC.

This chain joins TRBV27 and TRBJ1-1; TRBD1 agrees at 8 bases. V gave up 6 bases and J gave up 5 bases; unmatched junction bases: 14. This CDR3 has 16 amino acids. Germline CDR1 and CDR2: MNHEY and SMNVEV (reference sequence). The CDR3 coding sequence is TGTGCCAGCAGATCCCCTCCCAGGGGGCGAGGGACTGAAGCTTTCTTT. Translation gives CASRSPPRGRGTEAFF.

This clone appeared a single time. The CDR3 nucleotides read TGTGCCAGCAGTTTCCAGGTACCGGAGACCCAGTACTTC. It is translated as CASSFQVPETQYF. V is TRBV28 and J is TRBJ2-5; D unresolved. The CDR3 extends over 13 amino acids. Germline loops: CDR1 MDHEN, CDR2 SYDVKM. V shed 3 bases and J shed 5 bases, with 10 bases lying between them.

The rearrangement joins TRBV9 to TRBJ1-6; weak D call: TRBD1 (6 bases). V was pared by 2 bases and J by 7 bases, with 13 bases between. CDR3 length: 15 amino acids. Germline CDR1 and CDR2: SGDLS and YYNGEE. The CDR3: CASSVGQKGNSPLHF. DNA of the CDR3: TGTGCCAGCAGCGTCGGACAGAAAGGGAATTCACCCCTCCACTTT.

A few counts support this clone. V is TRBV18 and J is TRBJ2-1; TRBD1 matches at 9 bases. The CDR3 is made up of 17 amino acids. Germline V gene sequence: CDR1 KGHSH, CDR2 LQKENI. The V segment lost 5 bases and the J segment 3 bases; nucleotides outside the gene matches: 11. The CDR3 DNA reads as TGTGCCAGCTCAACAGGGGCTCCGGGACAGGGCTACAATGAGCAGTTCTTC. As protein: CASSTGAPGQGYNEQFF.